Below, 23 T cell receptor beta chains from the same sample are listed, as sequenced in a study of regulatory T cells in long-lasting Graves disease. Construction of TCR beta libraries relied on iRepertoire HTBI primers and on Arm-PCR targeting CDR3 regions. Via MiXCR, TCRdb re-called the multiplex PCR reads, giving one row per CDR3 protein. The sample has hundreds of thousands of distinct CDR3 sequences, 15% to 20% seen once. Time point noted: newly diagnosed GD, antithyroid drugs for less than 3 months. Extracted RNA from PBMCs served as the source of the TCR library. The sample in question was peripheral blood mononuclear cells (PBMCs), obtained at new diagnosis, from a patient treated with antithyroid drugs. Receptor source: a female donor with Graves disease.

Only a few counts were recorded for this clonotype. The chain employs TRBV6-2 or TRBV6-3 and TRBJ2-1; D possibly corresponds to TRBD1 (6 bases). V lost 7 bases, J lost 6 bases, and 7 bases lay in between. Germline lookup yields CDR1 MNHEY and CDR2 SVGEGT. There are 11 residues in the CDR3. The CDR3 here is CASTQGNEQFF. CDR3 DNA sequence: TGTGCCAGCACACAGGGCAATGAGCAGTTCTTC.

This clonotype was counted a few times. In DNA form, the CDR3 reads TGCAGTGCTACTTTTGGCGGGAGGGCCCCCTACGAGCAGTACTTC. Translating gives CSATFGGRAPYEQYF. This rearrangement joins TRBV20-1 to TRBJ2-7; 9 bases match TRBD2. The germline V gene encodes CDR1 DFQATT and CDR2 SNEGSKA (reference sequence). V trimming: 4 bases; J trimming: 2 bases; junction bases outside the gene matches: 9. This CDR3 is built from 15 residues.

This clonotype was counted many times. The CDR3 sequence is CASSQSLGKLETQYF. The CDR3 DNA follows: TGTGCCAGCAGCCAATCCCTGGGCAAGTTAGAGACCCAGTACTTC. The chain links TRBV3-1 to TRBJ2-5, with unresolved D. Germline V gene sequence: CDR1 LGHDT, CDR2 YNNKEL (reference sequence). CDR3 length equals 15 residues. Trimming shortened V by 2 bases and J by 4 bases, and 14 bases separated the two germline ends.

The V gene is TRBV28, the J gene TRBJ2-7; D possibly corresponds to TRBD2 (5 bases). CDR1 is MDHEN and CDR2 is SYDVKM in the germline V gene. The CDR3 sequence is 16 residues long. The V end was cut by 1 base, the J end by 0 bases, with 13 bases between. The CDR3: CASSLSPAESSYEQYF. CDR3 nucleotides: TGTGCCAGCAGTTTATCTCCAGCGGAAAGCTCCTACGAGCAGTACTTC. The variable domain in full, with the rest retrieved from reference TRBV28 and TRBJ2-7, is DVKVTQSSRYLVKRTGEKVFLECVQDMDHENMFWYRQDPGLGLRLIYFSYDVKMKEKGDIPEGYSVSREKKERFSLILESASTNQTSMYLCASSLSPAESSYEQYFGPGTRLTVT.

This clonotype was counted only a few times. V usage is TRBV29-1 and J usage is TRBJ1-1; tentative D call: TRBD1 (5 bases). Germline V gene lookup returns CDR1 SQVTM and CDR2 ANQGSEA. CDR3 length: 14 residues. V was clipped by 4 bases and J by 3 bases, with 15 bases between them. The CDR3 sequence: CSVGAIQGDTEAFF. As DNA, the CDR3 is TGCAGCGTTGGAGCCATCCAGGGAGACACTGAAGCTTTCTTT. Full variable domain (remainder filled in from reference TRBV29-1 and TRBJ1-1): SAVISQKPSRDICQRGTSLTIQCQVDSQVTMMFWYRQQPGQSLTLIATANQGSEATYESGFVIDKFPISRPNLTFSTLTVSNMSPEDSSIYLCSVGAIQGDTEAFFGQGTRLTVV.

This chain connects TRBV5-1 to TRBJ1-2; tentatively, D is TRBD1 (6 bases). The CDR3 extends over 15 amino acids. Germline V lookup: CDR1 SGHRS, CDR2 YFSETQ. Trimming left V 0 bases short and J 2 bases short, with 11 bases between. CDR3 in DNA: TGCGCCAGCAGCTTGGCCTGGGGGCAAAACTATGGCTACACCTTC. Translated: CASSLAWGQNYGYTF.

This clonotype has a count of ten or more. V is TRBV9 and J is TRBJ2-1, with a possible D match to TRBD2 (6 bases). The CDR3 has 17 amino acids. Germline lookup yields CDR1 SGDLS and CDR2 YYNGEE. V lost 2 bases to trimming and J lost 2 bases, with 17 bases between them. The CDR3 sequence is CASSVGTQEGPYNEQFF. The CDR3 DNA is TGTGCCAGCAGCGTCGGAACCCAGGAGGGGCCCTACAATGAGCAGTTCTTC.

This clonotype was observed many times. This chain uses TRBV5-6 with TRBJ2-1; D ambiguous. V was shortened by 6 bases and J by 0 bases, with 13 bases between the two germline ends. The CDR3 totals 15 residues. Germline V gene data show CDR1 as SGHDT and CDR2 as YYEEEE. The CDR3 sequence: CASTLSEASYNEQFF. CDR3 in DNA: TGTGCCAGCACCCTGAGTGAGGCCTCCTACAATGAGCAGTTCTTC.

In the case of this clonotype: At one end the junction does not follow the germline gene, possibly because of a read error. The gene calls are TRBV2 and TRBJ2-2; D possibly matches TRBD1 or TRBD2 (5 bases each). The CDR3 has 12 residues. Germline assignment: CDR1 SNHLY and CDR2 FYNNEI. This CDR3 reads CASRAGTGALFF. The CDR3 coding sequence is TGTGCCAGCCGAGCCGGTACCGGGGCGCTGTTTTTT.

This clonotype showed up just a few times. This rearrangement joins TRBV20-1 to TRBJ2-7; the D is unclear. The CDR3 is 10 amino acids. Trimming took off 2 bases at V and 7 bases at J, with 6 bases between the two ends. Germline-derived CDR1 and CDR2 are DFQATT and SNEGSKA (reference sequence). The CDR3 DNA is TGCAGTGCTAGACGCGAGGAGCAGTACTTC. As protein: CSARREEQYF.

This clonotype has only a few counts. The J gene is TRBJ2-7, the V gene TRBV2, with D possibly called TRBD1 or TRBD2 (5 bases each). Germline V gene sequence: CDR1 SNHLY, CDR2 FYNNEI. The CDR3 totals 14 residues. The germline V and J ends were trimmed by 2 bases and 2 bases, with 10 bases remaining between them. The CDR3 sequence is CASSEIMGAYEQYF. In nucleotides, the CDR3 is TGTGCCAGCAGTGAAATTATGGGGGCCTACGAGCAGTACTTC.

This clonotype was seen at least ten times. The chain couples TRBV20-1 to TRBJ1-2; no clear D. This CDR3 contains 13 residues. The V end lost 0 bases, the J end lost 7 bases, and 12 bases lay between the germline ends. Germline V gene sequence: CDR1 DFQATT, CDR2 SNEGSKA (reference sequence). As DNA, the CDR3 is TGCAGTGCTAGAGATAGTTACGTATCTGGCTACACCTTC. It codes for CSARDSYVSGYTF.

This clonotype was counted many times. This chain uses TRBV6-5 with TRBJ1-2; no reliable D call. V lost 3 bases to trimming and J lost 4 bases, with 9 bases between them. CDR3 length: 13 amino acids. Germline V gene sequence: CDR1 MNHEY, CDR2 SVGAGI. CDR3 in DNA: TGTGCCAGCAGTTATTTTGGAGCCTATGGCTACACCTTC. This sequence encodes CASSYFGAYGYTF.

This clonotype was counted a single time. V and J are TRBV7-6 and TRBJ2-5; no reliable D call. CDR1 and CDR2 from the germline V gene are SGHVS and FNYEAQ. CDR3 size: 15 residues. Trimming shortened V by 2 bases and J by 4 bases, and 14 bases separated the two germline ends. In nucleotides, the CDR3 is TGTGCCAGCAGCTTAACTCTGGGTGGTATAGAGACCCAGTACTTC. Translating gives CASSLTLGGIETQYF.

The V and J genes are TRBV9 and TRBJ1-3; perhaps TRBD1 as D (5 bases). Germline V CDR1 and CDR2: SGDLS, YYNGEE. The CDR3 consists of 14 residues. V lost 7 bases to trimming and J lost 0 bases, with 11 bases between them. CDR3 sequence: CASGGIYSGNTIYF. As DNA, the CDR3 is TGTGCCAGCGGGGGGATCTACTCTGGAAACACCATATATTTT.

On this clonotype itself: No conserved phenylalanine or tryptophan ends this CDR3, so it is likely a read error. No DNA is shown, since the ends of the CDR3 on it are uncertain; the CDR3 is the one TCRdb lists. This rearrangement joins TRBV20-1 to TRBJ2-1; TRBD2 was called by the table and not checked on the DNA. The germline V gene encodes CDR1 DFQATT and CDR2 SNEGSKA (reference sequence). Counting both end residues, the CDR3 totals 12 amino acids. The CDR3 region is CSARETGVGLFV.

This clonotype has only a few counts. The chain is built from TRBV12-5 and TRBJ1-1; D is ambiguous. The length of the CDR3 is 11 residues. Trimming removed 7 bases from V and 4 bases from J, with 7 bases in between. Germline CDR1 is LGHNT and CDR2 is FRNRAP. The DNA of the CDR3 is TGTGCTAGTGCGGCCGGCACTGAAGCTTTCTTT. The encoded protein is CASAAGTEAFF. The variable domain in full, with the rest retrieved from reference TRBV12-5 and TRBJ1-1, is DARVTQTPRHKVTEMGQEVTMRCQPILGHNTVFWYRQTMMQGLELLAYFRNRAPLDDSGMPKDRFSAEMPDATLATLKIQPSEPRDSAVYFCASAAGTEAFFGQGTRLTVV.

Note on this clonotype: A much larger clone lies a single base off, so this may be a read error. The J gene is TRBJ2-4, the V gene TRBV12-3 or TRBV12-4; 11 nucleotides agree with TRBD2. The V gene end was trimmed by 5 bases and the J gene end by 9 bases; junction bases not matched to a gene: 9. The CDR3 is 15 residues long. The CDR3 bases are TGTGCCAGCAGTCCGACTAGCGGGGTGTTTACCATTCAGTACTTC. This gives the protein CASSPTSGVFTIQYF.

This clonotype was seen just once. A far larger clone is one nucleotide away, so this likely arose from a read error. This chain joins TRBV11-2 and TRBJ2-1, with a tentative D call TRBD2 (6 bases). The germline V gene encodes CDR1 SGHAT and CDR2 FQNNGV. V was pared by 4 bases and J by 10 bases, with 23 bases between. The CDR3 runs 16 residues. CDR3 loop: CASSSRPGLGFHEQFF. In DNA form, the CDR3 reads TGTGCCAGCAGCTCTAGACCGGGACTGGGCTTTCACGAGCAGTTCTTC.

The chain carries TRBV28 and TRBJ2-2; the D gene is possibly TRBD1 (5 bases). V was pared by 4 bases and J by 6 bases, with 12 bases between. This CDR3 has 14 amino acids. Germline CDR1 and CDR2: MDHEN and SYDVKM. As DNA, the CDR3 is TGTGCCAGCAGTTACCGCAGGGCGGCCGGGGAGCTGTTTTTT. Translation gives CASSYRRAAGELFF.

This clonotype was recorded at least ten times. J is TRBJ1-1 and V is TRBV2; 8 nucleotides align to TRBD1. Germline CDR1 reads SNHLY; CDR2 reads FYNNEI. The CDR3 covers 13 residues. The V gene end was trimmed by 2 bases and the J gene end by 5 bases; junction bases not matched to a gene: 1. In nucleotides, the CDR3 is TGTGCCAGCAGTGAACACAGGGGGACTGAAGCTTTCTTT. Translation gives CASSEHRGTEAFF.

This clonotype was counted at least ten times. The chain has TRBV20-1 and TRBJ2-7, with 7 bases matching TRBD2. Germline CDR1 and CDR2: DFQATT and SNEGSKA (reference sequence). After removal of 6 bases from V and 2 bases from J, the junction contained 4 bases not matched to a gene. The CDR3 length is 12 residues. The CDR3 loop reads CSAISGPYEQYF. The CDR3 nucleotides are TGCAGTGCCATTAGCGGGCCCTACGAGCAGTACTTC.

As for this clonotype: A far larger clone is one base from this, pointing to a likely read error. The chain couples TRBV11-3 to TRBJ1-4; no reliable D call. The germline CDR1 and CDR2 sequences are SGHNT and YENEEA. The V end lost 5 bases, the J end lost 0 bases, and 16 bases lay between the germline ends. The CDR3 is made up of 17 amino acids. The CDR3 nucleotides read TGTGCCAGCAGCCCGACGGCAGAATCAGCAACTAATGAAAAACTGTTTTTT. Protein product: CASSPTAESATNEKLFF. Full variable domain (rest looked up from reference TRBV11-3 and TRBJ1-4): EAGVVQSPRYKIIEKKQPVAFWCNPISGHNTLYWYLQNLGQGPELLIRYENEEAVDDSQLPKDRFSAERLKGVDSTLKIQPAELGDSAVYLCASSPTAESATNEKLFFGSGTQLSVL.